The 20 T cell receptor beta chains below were found in one sample sequenced in a study of T cell clones after liver transplantation. The protocol was immunoSEQ multiplex PCR, while the TCRdb copy is restricted to in-frame clones and leaves out a portion. The data show about 58,000 clones, around three quarters seen once. The sample consisted of CD4+ T cells from blood, taken at the 15-month timepoint. The receptors stem from a human patient who received a liver transplant. Some T cells may trace back to the graft donor.

In its sample, this clone was seen once. V usage is TRBV7-2 and J usage is TRBJ2-3; D could derive from TRBD1 or TRBD2 (5 bases each). V was trimmed by 0 bases and J by 0 bases, leaving 13 bases between them. This CDR3 has 17 residues. Germline assignment: CDR1 SGHTA and CDR2 FQGNSA. The CDR3 loop reads CASSLADFRASTDTQYF. CDR3 sequence (DNA): TGTGCCAGCAGCTTAGCGGACTTCAGGGCAAGCACAGATACGCAGTATTTT.

The rearrangement uses TRBV11-3 and TRBJ1-6; TRBD1 matches 11 bases. The CDR3 is 14 residues long. Germline assignment: CDR1 SGHNT and CDR2 YENEEA. V dropped 5 bases and J dropped 7; count of bases not matched to a gene: 1. CDR3 nucleotide sequence: TGTGCCAGCAGCAGGGACAGGGGGAATTCACCCCTCCACTTT. Translated, it gives CASSRDRGNSPLHF.

CDR3 DNA: TGTGCCAGCAGCCAAGATCCTAGCGCCATTCAGTACTTC. This translates into CASSQDPSAIQYF. The chain joins TRBV4-2 to TRBJ2-4; a possible D gene is TRBD2 (6 bases). CDR3 length equals 13 residues. V lost 0 bases and J lost 9, with 9 bases in between. Looked up from germline, CDR1 is LGHNA and CDR2 is YNFKEQ.

The chain employs TRBV18 and TRBJ1-1, with D possibly being TRBD1 (6 bases). The germline V gene has CDR1 KGHSH and CDR2 LQKENI. Trimming removed 3 bases from V and 3 bases from J, with 11 bases in between. The CDR3 runs 14 residues. The CDR3 spells CASSPRAGDTEAFF. The CDR3 DNA follows: TGTGCCAGCTCACCCCGGGCAGGGGACACTGAAGCTTTCTTT.

The chain carries TRBV5-6 and TRBJ2-1, with D perhaps being TRBD1 or TRBD2 (5 bases each). This CDR3 region has 15 residues. Germline lookup yields CDR1 SGHDT and CDR2 YYEEEE. Trimming cost V 5 bases and J 1 base, with 13 bases left between them. CDR3 in amino acids: CASRRGGFSYNEQFF. DNA for the CDR3: TGTGCCAGCAGGCGTGGGGGATTTTCCTACAATGAGCAGTTCTTC.

V usage is TRBV6-1 and J usage is TRBJ2-3, with TRBD2 identical over 11 bases. V shed 4 bases, J shed 2 bases, and the junction held 5 bases outside the gene matches. The length of the CDR3 is 16 residues. CDR1 MNHNS and CDR2 SASEGT come from the germline V gene. The CDR3 region is CASSALAGGPTDTQYF. CDR3 DNA sequence: TGTGCCAGCAGTGCCCTAGCGGGGGGACCCACAGATACGCAGTATTTT.

The gene calls are TRBV27 and TRBJ1-2; 8 positions match TRBD1. The CDR3 loop spans 19 amino acids. The junction had 25 bases not matched to a gene; V was cut back by 6 bases and J by 7 bases. CDR1 is MNHEY and CDR2 is SMNVEV in the germline V gene (reference sequence). The CDR3 sequence: CASSRTAGTGWTSSRGYTF. In DNA, the CDR3 is TGTGCCAGCAGCCGGACGGCCGGGACAGGTTGGACCTCATCCCGTGGCTACACCTTC.

This clone was counted a few times. The chain has TRBV27 and TRBJ2-4; maybe TRBD2 (6 bases). CDR3 length: 13 amino acids. V was trimmed by 4 bases and J by 11 bases, leaving 15 bases between them. CDR1 is MNHEY and CDR2 is SMNVEV in the germline V gene (reference sequence). CDR3 in DNA: TGTGCCAGCAGTTCGGGATTGACGGGAGTTCAGTACTTC. This translates into CASSSGLTGVQYF.

The chain carries TRBV6-5 and TRBJ1-4; no reliable D call. Germline assignment: CDR1 MNHEY and CDR2 SVGAGI. Trimming left V 5 bases short and J 0 bases short, with 7 bases between. This CDR3 region has 14 residues. The chain's CDR3 is CASSPVATNEKLFF. CDR3 DNA sequence: TGTGCCAGCAGTCCAGTTGCAACTAATGAAAAACTGTTTTTT.

The rearrangement joins TRBV27 to TRBJ2-7; 10 positions match TRBD1. The CDR3 has 17 residues. Unmatched junction bases numbered 16, after V lost 6 bases and J lost 5 bases. CDR1 and CDR2 (germline): MNHEY, SMNVEV (reference sequence). This chain's CDR3 is CASRGITGTGDNDEQYV. In nucleotides, the CDR3 is TGTGCCAGCAGAGGAATCACCGGGACAGGGGATAATGACGAGCAGTACGTC.

V usage is TRBV19 and J usage is TRBJ1-5, with 9 bases matching TRBD1. CDR1 is LNHDA, CDR2 SQIVND, per germline (reference sequence). The CDR3 covers 17 residues. Trimming at V came to 4 bases and at J to 7 bases, leaving 14 bases not matched to a gene. CDR3 in DNA: TGTGCCAGTAGTAAGGGCACCGGGACAGGGAGTGGACAGCCCCAGCATTTT. This gives the protein CASSKGTGTGSGQPQHF.

This chain links TRBV2 with TRBJ2-2; D not resolved. The CDR3 runs 17 residues. CDR1 is SNHLY and CDR2 is FYNNEI in the germline V gene. Trimming shortened V by 2 bases and J by 6 bases, and 19 bases separated the two germline ends. In DNA, the CDR3 is TGTGCCAGCAGTGAATTCGCCGGCTTAAGGGTATCCGGGGAGCTGTTTTTT. Its translation is CASSEFAGLRVSGELFF. Using reference TRBV2 and TRBJ2-2 for the parts outside the CDR3, the full variable domain is EPEVTQTPSHQVTQMGQEVILRCVPISNHLYFYWYRQILGQKVEFLVSFYNNEISEKSEIFDDQFSVERPDGSNFTLKIRSTKLEDSAMYFCASSEFAGLRVSGELFFGEGSRLTVL.

V gene TRBV11-3 combines with J gene TRBJ2-6; D is unclear. The germline V gene encodes CDR1 SGHNT and CDR2 YENEEA. Trimming pared 9 bases from V and 1 base from J, leaving 4 bases between. This CDR3 spans 12 amino acids. CDR3 in DNA: TGTGCCAGTACATCTGGGGCCAACGTCCTGACTTTC. Translated: CASTSGANVLTF. The whole variable domain, remainder taken from reference TRBV11-3 and TRBJ2-6, is EAGVVQSPRYKIIEKKQPVAFWCNPISGHNTLYWYLQNLGQGPELLIRYENEEAVDDSQLPKDRFSAERLKGVDSTLKIQPAELGDSAVYLCASTSGANVLTFGAGSRLTVL.

The V and J genes are TRBV4-2 and TRBJ2-7, with D hard to call. Germline-derived CDR1 and CDR2 are LGHNA and YNFKEQ. The length of the CDR3 is 13 residues. Deletions cut 0 bases from V and 4 bases from J, with 7 bases between. The CDR3 reads CASSQEEFYEQYF. CDR3 coding DNA: TGTGCCAGCAGCCAAGAGGAATTTTACGAGCAGTACTTC.

Written as DNA, the CDR3 is TGTGCCTTCAATAGGAGGACTAGCGGGAGGGTATCCGAGCAGTACGTC. This sequence encodes CAFNRRTSGRVSEQYV. The chain couples TRBV6-4 to TRBJ2-7, with 15 bases lining up with TRBD2. This CDR3 spans 16 amino acids. V lost 11 bases to trimming and J lost 6 bases; unmatched junction nucleotides: 14. Germline V gives CDR1 MRHNA, CDR2 SNTAGT.

The genes are TRBV4-3 and TRBJ2-7; no definite D call. The V and J ends lost 4 bases and 6 bases respectively, with 7 bases between them. The CDR3 is 11 residues long. The germline V gene has CDR1 LGHNA and CDR2 YSLEER. The chain's CDR3 is CASSRRAEQYV. CDR3 DNA sequence: TGCGCCAGCAGCCGAAGGGCCGAGCAGTACGTC.

V and J are TRBV6-1 and TRBJ2-3; no reliable D call. The CDR3 consists of 12 residues. V was trimmed by 5 bases and J by 3 bases, leaving 6 bases between them. Germline V CDR1 and CDR2: MNHNS, SASEGT. This CDR3 reads CASSPPTDTQYF. CDR3 nucleotide sequence: TGTGCCAGCAGTCCCCCGACAGATACGCAGTATTTT.

The chain has TRBV11-2 and TRBJ2-1; 13 bases are shared with TRBD2. Germline-derived CDR1 and CDR2 are SGHAT and FQNNGV. With V trimmed by 5 bases and J by 7 bases, 8 bases remained unmatched. The CDR3 is 16 amino acids. CDR3 sequence (DNA): TGTGCCAGCAGCAACGGACTAGCGGGAGTTGGGAATGAGCAGTTCTTC. Its translation is CASSNGLAGVGNEQFF.

The genes are TRBV6-1 and TRBJ2-1; D unclear. Germline CDR1 reads MNHNS; CDR2 reads SASEGT. With 6 bases removed from V and 1 base from J, the gap between germline ends came to 7 bases. This CDR3 is 13 amino acids long. The CDR3 region has the DNA TGTGCCAGCAGGACGTATTCCTACAATGAGCAGTTCTTC. Its translation: CASRTYSYNEQFF.

This chain links TRBV30 with TRBJ1-5; the D is unclear. Trimming shortened V by 2 bases and J by 3 bases, and 8 bases separated the two germline ends. From germline, CDR1 is GTSNPN and CDR2 SVGIG (reference sequence). The CDR3 spans 13 residues. The CDR3 region is CAWSRAANQPQHF. The CDR3 region has the DNA TGTGCCTGGAGTAGGGCAGCCAATCAGCCCCAGCATTTT.